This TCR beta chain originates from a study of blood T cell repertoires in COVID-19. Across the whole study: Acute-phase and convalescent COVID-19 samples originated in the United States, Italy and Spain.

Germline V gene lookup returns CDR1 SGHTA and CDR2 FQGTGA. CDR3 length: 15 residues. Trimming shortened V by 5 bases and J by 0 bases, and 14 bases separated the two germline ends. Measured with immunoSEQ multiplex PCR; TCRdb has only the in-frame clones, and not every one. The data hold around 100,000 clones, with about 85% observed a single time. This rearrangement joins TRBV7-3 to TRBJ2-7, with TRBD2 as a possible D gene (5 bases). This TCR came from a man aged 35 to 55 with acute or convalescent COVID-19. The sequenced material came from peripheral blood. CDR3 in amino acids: CASSLQPGTSYEQYF. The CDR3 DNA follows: TGTGCCAGCAGCCTTCAGCCGGGAACCTCCTACGAGCAGTACTTC. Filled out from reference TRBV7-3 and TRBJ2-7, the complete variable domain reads GAGVSQTPSNKVTEKGKYVELRCDPISGHTALYWYRQSLGQGPEFLIYFQGTGAADDSGLPNDRFFAVRPEGSVSTLKIQRTERGDSAVYLCASSLQPGTSYEQYFGPGTRLTVT.